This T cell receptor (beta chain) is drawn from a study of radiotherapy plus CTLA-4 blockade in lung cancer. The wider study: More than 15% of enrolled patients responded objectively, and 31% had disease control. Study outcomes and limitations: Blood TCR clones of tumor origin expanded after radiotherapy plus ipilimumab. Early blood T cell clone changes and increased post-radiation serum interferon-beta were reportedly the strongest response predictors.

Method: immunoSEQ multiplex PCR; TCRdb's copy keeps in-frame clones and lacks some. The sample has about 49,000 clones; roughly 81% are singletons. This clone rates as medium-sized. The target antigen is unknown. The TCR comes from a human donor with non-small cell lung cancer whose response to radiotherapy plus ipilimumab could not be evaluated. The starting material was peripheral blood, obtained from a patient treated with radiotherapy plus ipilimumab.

The CDR3 DNA sequence: TGTGCCAGTGGAGGTGGAGGGCCCAACTTCGGAACTAATGAAAAACTGTTTTTT. It codes for CASGGGGPNFGTNEKLFF. The rearrangement joins TRBV19 to TRBJ1-4; D uncertain. This CDR3 spans 18 amino acids. Trimming cost V 8 bases and J 1 base, with 23 bases left between them. The germline gives CDR1 LNHDA, CDR2 SQIVND (reference sequence).